A single sample gave rise to the 2 T cell receptor beta chains below, sequenced in a study of shared clonotypes between healthy human individuals. This table comes from immunoSEQ multiplex PCR, and its TCRdb copy is limited to in-frame clones, with some not included. The sample shows about 380,000 clones, 96% of them seen only once. The specimen was memory CD8+ T cells sorted from blood. Subset: CD45RO+ cells pooled with CCR7-negative TemRA cells. These receptors all come from a man aged 30 to 45 in good health.

This chain's CDR3 is CASSLGGFYEQYF. CDR3 DNA: TGTGCCAGCAGCCTGGGGGGGTTCTACGAGCAGTACTTC. The chain uses TRBV7-9 and TRBJ2-7; 7 bases line up with TRBD2. Unmatched junction bases numbered 4, after V lost 5 bases and J lost 3 bases. The CDR3 has 13 residues. The germline V gene has CDR1 SEHNR and CDR2 FQNEAQ (reference sequence). Drawing the rest from reference TRBV7-9 and TRBJ2-7, the complete variable domain is DTGVSQNPRHKITKRGQNVTFRCDPISEHNRLYWYRQTLGQGPEFLTYFQNEAQLEKSRLLSDRFSAERPKGSFSTLEIQRTEQGDSAMYLCASSLGGFYEQYFGPGTRLTVT.

The chain recombines TRBV29-1 with TRBJ1-2; TRBD1 might be the D (6 bases). Per the germline V gene, CDR1 is SQVTM and CDR2 is ANQGSEA. The CDR3 length is 13 residues. Trimming took 5 bases from V and 5 from J, leaving 15 bases between them. CDR3 region: CSVFPGHSYGYTF. The CDR3, as DNA: TGCAGCGTTTTCCCGGGACATAGTTATGGCTACACCTTC.